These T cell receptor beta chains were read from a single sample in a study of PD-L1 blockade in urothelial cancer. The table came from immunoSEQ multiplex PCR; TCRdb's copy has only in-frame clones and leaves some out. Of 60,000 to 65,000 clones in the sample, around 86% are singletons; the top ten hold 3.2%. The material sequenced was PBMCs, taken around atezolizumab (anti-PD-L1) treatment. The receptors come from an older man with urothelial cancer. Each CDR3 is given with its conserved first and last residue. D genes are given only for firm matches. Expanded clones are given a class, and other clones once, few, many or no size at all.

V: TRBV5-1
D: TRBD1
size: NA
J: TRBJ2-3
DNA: TGCGCCAGCAGCATACAGGGGGCTCTTACCACAGATACGCAGTATTTT
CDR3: CASSIQGALTTDTQYF

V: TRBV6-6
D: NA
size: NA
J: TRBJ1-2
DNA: TGTGCCAGCAGTTGGGGAAGGGGGGGGTCTGGCTACACCTTC
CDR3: CASSWGRGGSGYTF

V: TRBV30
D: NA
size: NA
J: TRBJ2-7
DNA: TGTGCCTGGACGAGGAGCTCCTACGAGCAGTACTTC
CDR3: CAWTRSSYEQYF

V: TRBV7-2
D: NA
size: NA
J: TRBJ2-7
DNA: TGTGCCAGCAGTCGTAGCCTCCCAAGCTCCTACGAGCAGTACTTC
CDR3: CASSRSLPSSYEQYF

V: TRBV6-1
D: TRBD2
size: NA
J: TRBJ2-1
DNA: TGTGCCAGCAGTGGACTAGCGGGCTACCACAATGAGCAGTTCTTC
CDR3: CASSGLAGYHNEQFF

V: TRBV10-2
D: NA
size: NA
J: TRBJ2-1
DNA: TGCGCCAGCAGACGCAGGGGGCAGCGGGGCAGCTCCTACAATGAGCAGTTCTTC
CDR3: CASRRRGQRGSSYNEQFF

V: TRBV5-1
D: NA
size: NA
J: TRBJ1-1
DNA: TGCGCCAGCAGCTTGGCCAGAGGGGACCACAGACTTCGAGGGGGCACTGAAGCTTTCTTT
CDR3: CASSLARGDHRLRGGTEAFF

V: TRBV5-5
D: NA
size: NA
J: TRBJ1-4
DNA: TGTGCCAGCAGCTCTAGACAGACCGTTTTTAATGAAAAACTGTTTTTT
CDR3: CASSSRQTVFNEKLFF

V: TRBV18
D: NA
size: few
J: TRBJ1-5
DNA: TGTGCCAGCTCACCGAGGGTAAATCAGCCCCAGCATTTT
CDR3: CASSPRVNQPQHF

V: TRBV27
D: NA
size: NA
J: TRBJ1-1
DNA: TGTGCCAGCAGTTTAATCCTTTCACAGGGGAACACTGAAGCTTTCTTT
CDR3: CASSLILSQGNTEAFF

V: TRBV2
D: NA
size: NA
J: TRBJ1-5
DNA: TGTGCCAGCAGTAGGGACATAGGTGAAGGGCCCCAGCATTTT
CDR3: CASSRDIGEGPQHF

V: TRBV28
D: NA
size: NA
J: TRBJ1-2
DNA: TGTGCCAGCAGGACGGGGGTGGGTATGGCGTATGGCTACACCTTC
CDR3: CASRTGVGMAYGYTF

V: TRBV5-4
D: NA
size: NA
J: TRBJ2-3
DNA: TGTGCCAGCAGCTTGGACAGGGTAGCAGATACGCAGTATTTT
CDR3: CASSLDRVADTQYF

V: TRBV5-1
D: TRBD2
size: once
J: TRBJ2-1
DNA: TGCGCCAGCAGCTTGGGCCTAGCGGGTGGTGAGCAGTTCTTC
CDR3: CASSLGLAGGEQFF

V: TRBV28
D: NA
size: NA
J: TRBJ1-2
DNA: TGTGCCAGCAGTTTAGTTGGCAGGGACTATGGCTACACCTTC
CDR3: CASSLVGRDYGYTF

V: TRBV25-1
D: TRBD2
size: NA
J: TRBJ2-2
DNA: TGTGCCAGCCTTCGGACTAGACACCACACCGGGGAGCTGTTTTTT
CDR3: CASLRTRHHTGELFF

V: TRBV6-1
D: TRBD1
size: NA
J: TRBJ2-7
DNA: TGTGCCAGCAGTGAGGACAGGTTCTCGCCCTACGAGCAGTACTTC
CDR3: CASSEDRFSPYEQYF

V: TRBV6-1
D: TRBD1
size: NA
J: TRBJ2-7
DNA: TGTGCCAGCAGTGATCCCCAGACAGGGGCGGTCTACGAGCAGTACTTC
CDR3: CASSDPQTGAVYEQYF

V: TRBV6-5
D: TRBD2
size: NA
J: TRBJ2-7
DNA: TGTGCCAGCAGGACTAGCGGGAAGGGCCTCGAGCAGTACTTC
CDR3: CASRTSGKGLEQYF

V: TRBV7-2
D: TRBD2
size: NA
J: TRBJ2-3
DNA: TGTGCCAGCAGCCCCGGACTAGCCGAAGATACGCAGTATTTT
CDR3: CASSPGLAEDTQYF

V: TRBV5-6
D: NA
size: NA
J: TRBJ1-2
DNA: TGTGCCAGCAGCGGGGGGAGTGGGAATTTCTACTATGGCTACACCTTC
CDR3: CASSGGSGNFYYGYTF

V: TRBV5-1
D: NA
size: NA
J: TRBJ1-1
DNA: TGCGCCAGCAGCTTGGCGGGACTTACTGAAGCTTTCTTT
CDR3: CASSLAGLTEAFF

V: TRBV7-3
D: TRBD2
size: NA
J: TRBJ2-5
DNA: TGTGCCAGCAGCTTACGGGAGGGTAAGACCCAGTACTTC
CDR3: CASSLREGKTQYF

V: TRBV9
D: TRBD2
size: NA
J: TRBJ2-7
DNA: TGTGCCAGCAGCGTCGGGACTAGCGGATACTACGAGCAGTACTTC
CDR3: CASSVGTSGYYEQYF

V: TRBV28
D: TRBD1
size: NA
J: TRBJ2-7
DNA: TGTGCCAGCAGGGCAGGGGGACACGAGCAGTACTTC
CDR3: CASRAGGHEQYF

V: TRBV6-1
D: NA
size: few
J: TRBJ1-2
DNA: TGTGCCATTTACGGGTATGGCTACACCTTC
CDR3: CAIYGYGYTF

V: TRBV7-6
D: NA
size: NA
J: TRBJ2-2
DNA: TGTGCCAGCAGCCAGGGAGGAGACACCGGGGAGCTGTTTTTT
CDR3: CASSQGGDTGELFF

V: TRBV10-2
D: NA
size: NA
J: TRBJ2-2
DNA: TGCGCCAGCAGGGAAAGACAAAACACCGGGGAGCTGTTTTTT
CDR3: CASRERQNTGELFF

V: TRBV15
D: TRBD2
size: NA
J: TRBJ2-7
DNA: TGTGCCACCAGCAGAGAAACGGGAGGGCCCTACGAGCAGTACTTC
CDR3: CATSRETGGPYEQYF

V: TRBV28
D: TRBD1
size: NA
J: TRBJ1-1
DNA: TGTGCCAGCAGACAGAACACAGGGGGCACTGAAGCTTTCTTT
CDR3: CASRQNTGGTEAFF

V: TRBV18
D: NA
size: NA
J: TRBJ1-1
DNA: TGTGCCAGCTCACCACATTTGGTGGGATCGGGAGGGAACACTGAAGCTTTCTTT
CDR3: CASSPHLVGSGGNTEAFF

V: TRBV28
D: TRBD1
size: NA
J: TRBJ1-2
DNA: TGTGCCAGCAGTTTGGGGCAGGGGGCAATTTATGGCTACACCTTC
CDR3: CASSLGQGAIYGYTF

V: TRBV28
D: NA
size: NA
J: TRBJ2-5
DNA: TGTGCCAGCAGCCGAGGACAGAAACAAGAGACCCAGTACTTC
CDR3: CASSRGQKQETQYF

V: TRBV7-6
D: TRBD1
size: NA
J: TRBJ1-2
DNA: TGTGCCAGCAGCCCCGGACAGGGCTATGGCTACACCTTC
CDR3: CASSPGQGYGYTF

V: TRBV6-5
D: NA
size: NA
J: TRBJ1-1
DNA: TGTGCCAGCAGTTTCAGGGCAGGTGAAGCTTTCTTT
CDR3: CASSFRAGEAFF

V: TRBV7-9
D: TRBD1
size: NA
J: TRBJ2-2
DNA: TGTGCCAGCAGGCCCGGGACAGGGGTGTCCGGGGAGCTGTTTTTT
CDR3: CASRPGTGVSGELFF

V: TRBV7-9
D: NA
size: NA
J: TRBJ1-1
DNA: TGTGCCAGCAGCTCAGGGCCACAGGGAAGTAATGAAGCTTTCTTT
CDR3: CASSSGPQGSNEAFF

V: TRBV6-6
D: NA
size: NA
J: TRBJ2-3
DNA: TGTGCCAGCTCAGGACTGGAGAAGGATACGCAGTATTTT
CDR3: CASSGLEKDTQYF

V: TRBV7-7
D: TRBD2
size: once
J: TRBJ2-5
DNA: TGTGCTAGCAGCCAAAGCGGGAGAGAGACCCAGTACTTC
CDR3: CASSQSGRETQYF

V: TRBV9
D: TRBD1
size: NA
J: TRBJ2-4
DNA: TGTGCCAGCAGCCGAGGGACAGACGTATTAGCCAAAAACATTCAGTACTTC
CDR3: CASSRGTDVLAKNIQYF

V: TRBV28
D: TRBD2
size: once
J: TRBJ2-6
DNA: TGTGCCAGCAGTTTAGGACTAGCGGGAAGCTCTGGGGCCAACGTCCTGACTTTC
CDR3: CASSLGLAGSSGANVLTF

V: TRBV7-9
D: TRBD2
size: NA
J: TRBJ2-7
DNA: TGTGCCAGCAGCTTAGCGGGACTAAGGAGCTCCTACGAGCAGTACTTC
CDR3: CASSLAGLRSSYEQYF

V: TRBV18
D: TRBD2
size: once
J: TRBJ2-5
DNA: TGTGCCAGCAGGGGTCTAGCGGGAGTTGAGACCCAGTACTTC
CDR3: CASRGLAGVETQYF

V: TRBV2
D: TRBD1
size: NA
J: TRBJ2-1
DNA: TGTGCCAGCAGACCCACGGGACAGGGCTTTAAGGGGTTCTTC
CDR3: CASRPTGQGFKGFF

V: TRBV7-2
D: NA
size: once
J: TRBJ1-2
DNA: TGTGCCAGCAGCGAGTCTCTAAACGGGGGTGGCTACACCTTC
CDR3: CASSESLNGGGYTF

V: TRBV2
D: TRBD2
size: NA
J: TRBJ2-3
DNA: TGTGCCAGCAGGGCCGGGACTAGCGTTCCTAGCACAGATACGCAGTATTTT
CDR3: CASRAGTSVPSTDTQYF

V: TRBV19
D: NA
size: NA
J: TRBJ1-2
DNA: TGTGCCAGTAGTGGAGGACGGGGCTATGGCTACACCTTC
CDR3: CASSGGRGYGYTF

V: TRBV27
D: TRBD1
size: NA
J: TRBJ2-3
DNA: TGTGCCACCACACAGGGGCCTAGCACAGATACGCAGTATTTT
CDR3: CATTQGPSTDTQYF

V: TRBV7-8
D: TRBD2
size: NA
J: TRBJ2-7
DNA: TGTGCCAGCGGACCTACTAGCGGGAGGGCCGACGAGCAGTACTTC
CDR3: CASGPTSGRADEQYF

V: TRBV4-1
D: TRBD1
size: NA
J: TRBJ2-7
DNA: TGCGCCAGCAGCCACGGACAGGGGGCCCTTTCCCACGAGCAGTACTTC
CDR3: CASSHGQGALSHEQYF

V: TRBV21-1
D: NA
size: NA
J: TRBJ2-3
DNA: TGTGCCAGCACCCCGGTGGGACAAACAGATACGCAGTATTTT
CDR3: CASTPVGQTDTQYF

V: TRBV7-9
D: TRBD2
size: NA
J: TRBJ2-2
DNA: TGTGCCACCTCCCGGGACTATAACACCGGGGAGCTGTTTTTT
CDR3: CATSRDYNTGELFF

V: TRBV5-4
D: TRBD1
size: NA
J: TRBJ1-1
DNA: TGTGCCAGCAGCCTACAGGGGGCAAACACTGAAGCTTTCTTT
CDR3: CASSLQGANTEAFF